The 8 T cell receptor beta chains given below trace back to one sample, sequenced in a study of OX40 agonist ivuxolimab in advanced cancers. Data came from immunoSEQ multiplex PCR; TCRdb stores just in-frame clones and leaves some out. The repertoire has 35,000 to 45,000 clones, approximately 90% of them found once; the top ten carry around 4.6%. The sequences come from CD4+ or CD8+ T cells sorted from blood, collected in a trial of the OX40 agonist ivuxolimab. These receptors came from an adult with an advanced solid tumor such as melanoma, head and neck, liver or kidney cancer.

This rearrangement joins TRBV9 to TRBJ2-1, with 9 bases lining up with TRBD1. This CDR3 spans 15 amino acids. After removal of 6 bases from V and 4 bases from J, the junction contained 8 bases not matched to a gene. The germline V gene encodes CDR1 SGDLS and CDR2 YYNGEE. The CDR3 spells CASNPGTGSYNEQFF. For the CDR3, the DNA is TGTGCCAGCAACCCGGGGACAGGGTCTTACAATGAGCAGTTCTTC.

This clone was picked up one time. The rearrangement uses TRBV5-1 and TRBJ2-2, with TRBD1 identical over 7 bases. The CDR3 is 16 residues long. The J segment lost 5 bases and the V segment lost 0 bases, leaving 7 bases of the junction unmatched. In germline, CDR1 is SGHRS, CDR2 YFSETQ. The DNA of the CDR3 is TGCGCCAGCAGCTTGGGAACGAAACAGGGGACCGGGGAGCTGTTTTTT. It encodes CASSLGTKQGTGELFF.

The CDR3 sequence is CASSLGQIQPQHF. The CDR3 DNA reads TGTGCCAGCAGTTTAGGGCAGATTCAGCCCCAGCATTTT. V gene TRBV28 combines with J gene TRBJ1-5; D is unresolved. The CDR3 consists of 13 residues. V lost 2 bases to trimming and J lost 6 bases, with 8 bases between them. Germline assignment: CDR1 MDHEN and CDR2 SYDVKM.

The rearrangement joins TRBV6-1 to TRBJ1-4; tentatively, D is TRBD1 (6 bases). V gave up 5 bases and J gave up 4 bases, with 8 bases separating them. CDR3 size: 13 residues. Germline V CDR1 and CDR2: MNHNS, SASEGT. For the CDR3, the DNA is TGTGCCAGCAGTAACAGGGATAATGAAAAACTGTTTTTT. Its protein product is CASSNRDNEKLFF.

The chain carries TRBV5-4 and TRBJ2-3; 7 nucleotides align to TRBD2. Germline V gene data show CDR1 as SGHNT and CDR2 as YYREEE (reference sequence). After removal of 0 bases from V and 4 bases from J, the junction contained 8 bases not matched to a gene. The CDR3 runs to 16 residues. DNA of the CDR3: TGTGCCAGCAGCTTGGCCGGGAGGCCATCCCCAGATACGCAGTATTTT. Translated: CASSLAGRPSPDTQYF.

In DNA, the CDR3 is TGTGCCAGTAGTATAGCCGACAGGACAGGGAGGCAGCCCCAGCATTTT. This encodes CASSIADRTGRQPQHF. V usage is TRBV19 and J usage is TRBJ1-5, with 8 bases aligning to TRBD1. With V trimmed by 1 base and J by 7 bases, 9 bases remained unmatched. The germline V gene has CDR1 LNHDA and CDR2 SQIVND (reference sequence). This CDR3 is built from 16 residues. The entire variable domain, with the rest obtained from reference TRBV19 and TRBJ1-5, is as follows: DGGITQSPKYLFRKEGQNVTLSCEQNLNHDAMYWYRQDPGQGLRLIYYSQIVNDFQKGDIAEGYSVSREKKESFPLTVTSAQKNPTAFYLCASSIADRTGRQPQHFGDGTRLSIL.

This sequence joins TRBV11-2 and TRBJ1-5; a weak D match, TRBD1 (5 bases). CDR3 length: 13 amino acids. Germline CDR1 and CDR2: SGHAT and FQNNGV. V was pared by 4 bases and J by 11 bases, with 15 bases between. CDR3 coding DNA: TGTGCCAGCAGCTCCGGGACCGGGTTGACCCAGCATTTT. Translating it yields CASSSGTGLTQHF.

The V call is TRBV2, the J call TRBJ1-4, with TRBD1 as a possible D gene (5 bases). From germline, CDR1 is SNHLY and CDR2 FYNNEI. CDR3 length equals 13 residues. V lost 8 bases and J 8 bases, leaving 15 bases between the germline ends. The CDR3 region is CASHEGPGEKLFF. The CDR3 DNA reads TGTGCCAGCCACGAGGGGCCAGGGGAAAAACTGTTTTTT.